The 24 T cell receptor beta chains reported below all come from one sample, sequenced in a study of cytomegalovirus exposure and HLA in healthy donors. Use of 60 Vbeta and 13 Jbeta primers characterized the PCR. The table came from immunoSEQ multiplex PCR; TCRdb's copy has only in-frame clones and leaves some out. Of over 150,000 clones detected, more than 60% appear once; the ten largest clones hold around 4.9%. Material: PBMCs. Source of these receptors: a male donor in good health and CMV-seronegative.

The CDR3 loop is CASSPKGSGGTEAFF. In nucleotides, the CDR3 is TGTGCCAGCAGCCCAAAGGGGTCGGGGGGCACTGAAGCTTTCTTT. This chain uses TRBV7-2 with TRBJ1-1; possibly TRBD1 for D (5 bases). CDR3 length equals 15 residues. From germline, CDR1 is SGHTA and CDR2 FQGNSA. Trimming took 5 bases from V and 4 from J, leaving 17 bases between them.

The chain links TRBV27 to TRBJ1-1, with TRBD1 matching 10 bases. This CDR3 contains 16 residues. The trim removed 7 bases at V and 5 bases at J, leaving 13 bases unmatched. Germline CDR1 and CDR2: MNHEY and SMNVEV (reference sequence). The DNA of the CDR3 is TGTGCCAGCACACCGGGACAGGGGAACAGGAGGACTGAAGCTTTCTTT. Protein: CASTPGQGNRRTEAFF.

CDR3 coding DNA: TGCGCCAGCAGCCAGGTACCAGGGGGCGCCTACAATGAGCAGTTCTTC. Amino acid sequence: CASSQVPGGAYNEQFF. J is TRBJ2-1 and V is TRBV4-1; 8 bases are shared with TRBD1. J was trimmed by 2 bases and V by 3 bases; bases with no gene match: 6. Per the germline V gene, CDR1 is MGHRA and CDR2 is YSYEKL. CDR3 length: 16 amino acids.

CDR3 residues: CASSPFGGAVETQYF. The CDR3 DNA is TGTGCCAGCAGCCCTTTCGGGGGGGCCGTCGAGACCCAGTACTTC. The chain joins TRBV7-7 to TRBJ2-5, with TRBD2 identical over 8 bases. The germline V gene has CDR1 SSHAT and CDR2 FNYEAQ (reference sequence). With V trimmed by 5 bases and J by 5 bases, 10 bases remained unmatched. CDR3 length: 15 residues.

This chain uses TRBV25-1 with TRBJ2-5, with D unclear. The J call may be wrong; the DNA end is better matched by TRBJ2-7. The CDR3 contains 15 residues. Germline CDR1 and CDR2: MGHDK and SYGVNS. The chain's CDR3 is CASSEPTRGSYEQYF. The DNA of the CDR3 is TGTGCCAGCAGTGAACCAACCAGAGGTTCCTACGAGCAGTACTTC.

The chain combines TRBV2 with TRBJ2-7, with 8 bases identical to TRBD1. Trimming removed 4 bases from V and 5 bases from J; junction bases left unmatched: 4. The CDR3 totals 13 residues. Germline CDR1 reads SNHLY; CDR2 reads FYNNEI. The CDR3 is CASSAGTGDEQYF. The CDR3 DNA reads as TGTGCCAGCAGTGCGGGGACAGGCGACGAGCAGTACTTC.

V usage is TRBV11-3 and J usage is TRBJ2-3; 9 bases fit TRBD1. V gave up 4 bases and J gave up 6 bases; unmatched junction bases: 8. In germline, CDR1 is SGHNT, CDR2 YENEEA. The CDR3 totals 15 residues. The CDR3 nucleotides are TGTGCCAGCAGCTGGGGACAGGGAGAAGGGGATACGCAGTATTTT. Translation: CASSWGQGEGDTQYF.

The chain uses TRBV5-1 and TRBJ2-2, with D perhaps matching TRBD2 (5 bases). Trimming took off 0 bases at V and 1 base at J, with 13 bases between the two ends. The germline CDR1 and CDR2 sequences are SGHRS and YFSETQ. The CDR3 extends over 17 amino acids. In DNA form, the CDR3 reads TGCGCCAGCAGCTTGGCGGTTCAAGCGGTGAACACCGGGGAGCTGTTTTTT. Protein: CASSLAVQAVNTGELFF.

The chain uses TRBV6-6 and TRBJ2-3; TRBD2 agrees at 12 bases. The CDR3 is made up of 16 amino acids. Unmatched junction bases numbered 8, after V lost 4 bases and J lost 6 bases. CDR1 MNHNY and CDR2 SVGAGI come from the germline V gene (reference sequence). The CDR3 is CASSSPSGRARDTQYF. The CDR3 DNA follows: TGTGCCAGCAGTTCCCCTAGCGGGAGGGCCCGGGATACGCAGTATTTT.

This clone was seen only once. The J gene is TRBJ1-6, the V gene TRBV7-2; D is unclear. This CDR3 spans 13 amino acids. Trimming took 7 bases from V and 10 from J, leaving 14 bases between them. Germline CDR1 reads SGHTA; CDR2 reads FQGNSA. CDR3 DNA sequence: TGTGCCAGCACACCGACACGGGAGTCACCCCTCCACTTT. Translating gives CASTPTRESPLHF.

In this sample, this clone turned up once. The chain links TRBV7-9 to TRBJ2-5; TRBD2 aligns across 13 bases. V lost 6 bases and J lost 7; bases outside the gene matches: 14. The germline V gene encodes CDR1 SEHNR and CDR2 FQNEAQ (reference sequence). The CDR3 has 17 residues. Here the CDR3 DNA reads TGTGCCAGCAGTTTGGGCTCCAGGACTAGCGGGAGACGGACCCAGTACTTC. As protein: CASSLGSRTSGRRTQYF.

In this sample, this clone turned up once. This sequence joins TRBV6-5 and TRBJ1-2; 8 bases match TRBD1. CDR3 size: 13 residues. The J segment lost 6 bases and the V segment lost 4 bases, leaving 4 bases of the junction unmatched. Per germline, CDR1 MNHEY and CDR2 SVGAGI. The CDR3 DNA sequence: TGTGCCAGCAGTTTAGGACAGGGAGATGGCTACACCTTC. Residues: CASSLGQGDGYTF.

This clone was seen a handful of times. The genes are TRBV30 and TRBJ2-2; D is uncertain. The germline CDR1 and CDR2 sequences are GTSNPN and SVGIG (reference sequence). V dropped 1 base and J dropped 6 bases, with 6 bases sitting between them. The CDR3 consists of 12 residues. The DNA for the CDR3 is TGTGCCTGGAGTGCCCTTCCCGGGGAGCTGTTTTTT. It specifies CAWSALPGELFF.

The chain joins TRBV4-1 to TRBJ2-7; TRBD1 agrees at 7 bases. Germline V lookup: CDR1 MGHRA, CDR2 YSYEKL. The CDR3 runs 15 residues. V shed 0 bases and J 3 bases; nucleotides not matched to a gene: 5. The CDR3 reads CASSQEQGTGYEQYF. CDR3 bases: TGCGCCAGCAGCCAAGAACAGGGGACGGGCTACGAGCAGTACTTC.

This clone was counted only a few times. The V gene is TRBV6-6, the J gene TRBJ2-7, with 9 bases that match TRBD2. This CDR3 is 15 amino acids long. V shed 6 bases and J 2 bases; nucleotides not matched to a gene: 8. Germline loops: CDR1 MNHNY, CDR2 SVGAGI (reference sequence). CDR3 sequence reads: CASSTLAGSTYEQYF. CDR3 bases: TGTGCCAGCAGCACACTAGCGGGTTCTACCTACGAGCAGTACTTC.

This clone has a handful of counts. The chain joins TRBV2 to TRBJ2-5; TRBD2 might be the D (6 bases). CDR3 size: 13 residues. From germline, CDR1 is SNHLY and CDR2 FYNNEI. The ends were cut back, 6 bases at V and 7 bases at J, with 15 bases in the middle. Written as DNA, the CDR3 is TGTGCCAGCAGGTGGGGGGACCTAGGGACCCAGTACTTC. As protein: CASRWGDLGTQYF. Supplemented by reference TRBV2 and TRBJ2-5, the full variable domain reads EPEVTQTPSHQVTQMGQEVILRCVPISNHLYFYWYRQILGQKVEFLVSFYNNEISEKSEIFDDQFSVERPDGSNFTLKIRSTKLEDSAMYFCASRWGDLGTQYFGPGTRLLVL.

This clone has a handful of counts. The CDR3 DNA reads TGTGCCAGCAGCTTGCGGGGGAGCGACGAGCAGTACTTC. As protein: CASSLRGSDEQYF. The chain couples TRBV5-4 to TRBJ2-7, with D possibly matching TRBD2 (6 bases). The germline CDR1 and CDR2 sequences are SGHNT and YYREEE (reference sequence). This CDR3 is 13 amino acids long. V was clipped by 1 base and J by 5 bases, with 10 bases between them.

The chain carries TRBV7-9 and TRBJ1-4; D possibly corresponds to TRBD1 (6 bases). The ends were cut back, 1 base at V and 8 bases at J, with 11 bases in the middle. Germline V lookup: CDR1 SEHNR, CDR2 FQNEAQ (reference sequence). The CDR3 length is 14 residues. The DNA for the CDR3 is TGTGCCAGCAGCTTAGAATCAGGGGCGGAAAAACTGTTTTTT. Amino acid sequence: CASSLESGAEKLFF.

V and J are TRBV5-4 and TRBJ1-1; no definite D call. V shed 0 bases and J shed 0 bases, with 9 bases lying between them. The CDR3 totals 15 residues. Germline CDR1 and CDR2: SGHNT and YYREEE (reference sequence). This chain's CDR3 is CASSLVGSLNTEAFF. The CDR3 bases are TGTGCCAGCAGCTTGGTGGGCAGCTTGAACACTGAAGCTTTCTTT.

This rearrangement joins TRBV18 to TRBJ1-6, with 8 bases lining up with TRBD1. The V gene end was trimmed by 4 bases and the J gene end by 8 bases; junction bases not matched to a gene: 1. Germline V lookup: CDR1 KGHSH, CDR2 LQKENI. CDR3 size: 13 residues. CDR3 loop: CASSLDRDSPLHF. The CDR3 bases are TGTGCCAGCTCACTGGACAGGGATTCACCCCTCCACTTT. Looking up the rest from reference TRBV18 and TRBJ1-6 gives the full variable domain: NAGVMQNPRHLVRRRGQEARLRCSPMKGHSHVYWYRQLPEEGLKFMVYLQKENIIDESGMPKERFSAEFPKEGPSILRIQQVVRGDSAAYFCASSLDRDSPLHFGNGTRLTVT.

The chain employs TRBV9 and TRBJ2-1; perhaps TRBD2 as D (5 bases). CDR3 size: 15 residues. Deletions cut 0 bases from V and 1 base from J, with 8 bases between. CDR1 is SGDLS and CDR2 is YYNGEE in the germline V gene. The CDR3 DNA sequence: TGTGCCAGCAGCGTAGGGCCGGGGTCCTACAATGAGCAGTTCTTC. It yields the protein CASSVGPGSYNEQFF.

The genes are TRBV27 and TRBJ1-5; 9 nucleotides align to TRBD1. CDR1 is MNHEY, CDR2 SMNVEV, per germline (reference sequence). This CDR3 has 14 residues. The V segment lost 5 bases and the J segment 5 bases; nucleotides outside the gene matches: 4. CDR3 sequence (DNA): TGTGCCAGCAGTGGGGGACAGGGAGATCAGCCCCAGCATTTT. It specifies CASSGGQGDQPQHF.

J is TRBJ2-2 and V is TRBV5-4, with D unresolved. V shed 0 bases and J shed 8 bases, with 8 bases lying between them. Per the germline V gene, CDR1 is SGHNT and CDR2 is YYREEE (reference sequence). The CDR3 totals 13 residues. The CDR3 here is CASSLALSGELFF. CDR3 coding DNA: TGTGCCAGCAGCTTGGCCCTCTCTGGGGAGCTGTTTTTT.

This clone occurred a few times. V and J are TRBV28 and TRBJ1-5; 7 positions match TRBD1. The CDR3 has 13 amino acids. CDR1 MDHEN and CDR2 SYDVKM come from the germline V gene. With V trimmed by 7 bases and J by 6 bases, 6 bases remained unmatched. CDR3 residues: CASNDRALQPQHF. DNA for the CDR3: TGTGCCAGCAACGACAGGGCCCTTCAGCCCCAGCATTTT.